The clone carrying this TCR beta chain was recorded at least ten times. Its antigen is still unknown. Unmatched junction bases numbered 6, after V lost 0 bases and J lost 9 bases. The CDR3 runs to 15 residues. Germline V gives CDR1 SGHDT, CDR2 YYEEEE. This sample stems from a study of T-cell memory formation after mild COVID-19. Findings and caveats of the study: The CD4+ clones that contracted clustered mainly within CM and EM, and the CD8+ clones concentrated in EMRA.

A single record per CDR3 protein comes from TCRdb applying MiXCR to the 5' RACE reads. In the table there are 200,000 to 300,000 distinct CDR3 sequences, 16% of which are singletons. The origin of this receptor is a man younger than 35 who had mild COVID-19 (a few samples of this study predate the infection). Cell type and time point are not known. The rearrangement joins TRBV5-6 to TRBJ1-6, with TRBD1 matching over 7 bases. The sample consisted of PBMCs or a T cell subset sorted from them (not recorded which). The CDR3: CASSLGWTGISPLHF. CDR3 DNA sequence: TGTGCCAGCAGCTTGGGGTGGACAGGCATTTCACCCCTCCACTTT.